What follows is one T cell receptor beta chain and its context. TCRdb's table, derived via immunoSEQ multiplex PCR, lists solely in-frame clones and lacks some. The table records about 320,000 clones, about nine tenths of them present only once. Deletions cut 0 bases from V and 0 bases from J, with 12 bases between. Germline V lookup: CDR1 LGHNA, CDR2 YSLEER. The CDR3 runs to 16 residues. This sample was included in a study of blood T cell repertoires in COVID-19. On the study more broadly: From T cells, B-cell-depleted T cells, or PBMCs came the material, which was cDNA or gDNA.

Sequencing input: PBMCs or T cells enriched from blood (not recorded which). The clonotype was recovered from a woman in her late teens or twenties who had recovered from COVID-19. The V and J genes are TRBV4-3 and TRBJ2-7; D may be TRBD2 (6 bases). CDR3 in DNA: TGCGCCAGCAGCCAAGACTCGGGGAGGAGCTCCTACGAGCAGTACTTC. It encodes CASSQDSGRSSYEQYF.